This paragraph reports one TCR beta chain. Its specificity is not known. A read error is possible here, since a much larger clone lies one base away. These data originate in a study of immune heterogeneity within non-small cell lung tumors. Germline V gene lookup returns CDR1 LNHDA and CDR2 SQIVND (reference sequence). V gave up 10 bases and J gave up 8 bases; unmatched junction bases: 26. CDR3 size: 18 residues. Template material comprised bulk tumor genomic DNA at approximately 600 ng per sample. Widely spaced biopsies, several per primary tumor, were obtained at surgery. Untreated, newly diagnosed non-small cell lung cancer patients underwent curative surgery. General study findings and limits: Individual patients' high-frequency T-cell receptor beta clonotypes were largely distinct from one another.

Multiplex PCR with 32 V and 13 J primers amplified TCR beta CDR3. TCRdb independently ran MiXCR on the multiplex PCR reads; one entry per CDR3 protein. Here the sample spans over 8,000 distinct CDR3 sequences, about 17% being singletons. The clonotype was recovered from a man aged 35 to 55 with non-small cell lung cancer. The source material was lung tumor tissue. The chain employs TRBV19 and TRBJ1-5, with TRBD1 identical over 7 bases. The CDR3 sequence is CATLPGTANSLRNKPQHF. The CDR3 coding sequence is TGTGCCACCCTTCCCGGGACAGCCAATTCCTTGAGGAATAAGCCCCAGCATTTT.